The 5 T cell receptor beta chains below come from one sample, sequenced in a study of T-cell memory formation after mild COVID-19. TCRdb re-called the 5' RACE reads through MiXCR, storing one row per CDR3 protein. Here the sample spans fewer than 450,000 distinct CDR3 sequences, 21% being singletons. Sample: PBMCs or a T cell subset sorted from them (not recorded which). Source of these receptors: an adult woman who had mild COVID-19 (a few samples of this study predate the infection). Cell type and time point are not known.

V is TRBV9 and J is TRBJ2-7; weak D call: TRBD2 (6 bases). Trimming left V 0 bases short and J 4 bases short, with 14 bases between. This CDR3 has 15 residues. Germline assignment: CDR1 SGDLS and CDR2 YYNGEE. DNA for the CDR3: TGTGCCAGCAGCGTAGGGGCTGGGAGGACTTACGAGCAGTACTTC. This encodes CASSVGAGRTYEQYF.

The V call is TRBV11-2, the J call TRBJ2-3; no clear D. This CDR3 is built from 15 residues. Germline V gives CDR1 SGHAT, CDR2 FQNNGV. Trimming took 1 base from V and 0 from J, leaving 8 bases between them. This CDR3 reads CASSLALVSTDTQYF. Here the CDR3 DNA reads TGTGCCAGCAGCTTAGCCCTAGTTAGCACAGATACGCAGTATTTT.

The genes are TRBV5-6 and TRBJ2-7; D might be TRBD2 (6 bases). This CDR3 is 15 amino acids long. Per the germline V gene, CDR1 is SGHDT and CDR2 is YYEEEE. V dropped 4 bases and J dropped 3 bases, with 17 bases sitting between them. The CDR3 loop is CASSGGSGKDYEQYF. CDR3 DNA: TGTGCCAGCAGCGGGGGGTCCGGGAAAGACTACGAGCAGTACTTC.

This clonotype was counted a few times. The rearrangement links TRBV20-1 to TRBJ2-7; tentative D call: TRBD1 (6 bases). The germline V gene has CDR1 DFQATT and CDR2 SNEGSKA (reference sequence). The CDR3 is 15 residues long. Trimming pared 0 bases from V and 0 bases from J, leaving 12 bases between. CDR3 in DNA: TGCAGTGCTAGAGATAGGGACAAGAGCTCCTACGAGCAGTACTTC. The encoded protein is CSARDRDKSSYEQYF.

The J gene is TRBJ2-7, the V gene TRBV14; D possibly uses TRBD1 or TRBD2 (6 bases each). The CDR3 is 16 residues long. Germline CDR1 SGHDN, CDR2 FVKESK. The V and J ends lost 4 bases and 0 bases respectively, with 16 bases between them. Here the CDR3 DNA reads TGTGCCAGCAGCCTGCGGGACACCCAATACTCCTACGAGCAGTACTTC. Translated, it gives CASSLRDTQYSYEQYF.